The T cell receptor (beta chain) described here comes from a study of T cell changes during pregnancy in multiple sclerosis. CDR1 is KGHSH and CDR2 is LQKENI in the germline V gene. CDR3 size: 16 residues. V dropped 2 bases and J dropped 4; count of bases not matched to a gene: 9. The table came from immunoSEQ multiplex PCR; TCRdb's copy has only in-frame clones and leaves some out. The sample consists of some 74,000 clones, 80% to 95% of them appearing once. The V and J genes are TRBV18 and TRBJ2-5; 8 positions match TRBD2. The clonotype comes from a female donor with multiple sclerosis, enrolled in a pregnancy study. This material consisted of peripheral blood, taken before pregnancy. In nucleotides, the CDR3 is TGTGCCAGCTCACCATTGGGGCGGGAGGACCGAGAGACCCAGTACTTC. Amino acids: CASSPLGREDRETQYF.